One and the same sample provided the 29 T cell receptor beta chains below, sequenced in a study of T cell repertoires in ileal Crohn's disease. Clones were sequenced by immunoSEQ multiplex PCR, and TCRdb holds only the in-frame ones, with some missing. The data show 15,000 to 20,000 clones, around 93% seen once. The sample was ileal tissue. The receptors shown here come from an adult with Crohn's disease.

The J gene is TRBJ2-1, the V gene TRBV27; TRBD2 agrees at 8 bases. The germline gives CDR1 MNHEY, CDR2 SMNVEV (reference sequence). V dropped 2 bases and J dropped 4; count of bases not matched to a gene: 4. The CDR3 is 15 amino acids. The CDR3 nucleotides read TGTGCCAGCAGTTTACGGCGGGGGGAATACAATGAGCAGTTCTTC. Translation: CASSLRRGEYNEQFF.

The V gene is TRBV19, the J gene TRBJ1-1; TRBD1 matches at 7 bases. CDR3 length equals 14 residues. Germline CDR1 is LNHDA and CDR2 is SQIVND (reference sequence). The V and J ends lost 6 bases and 0 bases, in that order; junction bases with no gene match: 4. CDR3 in amino acids: CASRQGPLNTEAFF. CDR3 coding DNA: TGTGCCAGTAGACAGGGGCCTTTGAACACTGAAGCTTTCTTT.

The CDR3: CASSLRGTDEETQYF. The CDR3 nucleotides read TGTGCCAGCAGCTTGAGAGGGACAGACGAAGAGACCCAGTACTTC. This chain joins TRBV5-5 and TRBJ2-5, with TRBD1 matching over 7 bases. With 1 base clipped from V and 3 bases from J, the junction kept 6 bases outside the gene matches. This CDR3 spans 15 amino acids. CDR1 is SGHKS and CDR2 is YYEKEE in the germline V gene (reference sequence).

The chain joins TRBV9 to TRBJ1-1; D not resolved. This CDR3 region has 13 residues. The germline CDR1 and CDR2 sequences are SGDLS and YYNGEE. Deletions cut 0 bases from V and 7 bases from J, with 10 bases between. The CDR3 DNA reads TGTGCCAGCAGCGTAGATCTAGGCAGTGAAGCTTTCTTT. Translated, it gives CASSVDLGSEAFF.

The table lists this clone with a few counts. The chain recombines TRBV7-9 with TRBJ1-2; tentative D call: TRBD1 (6 bases). Trimming removed 5 bases at V and 3 bases at J, with 22 bases between. The CDR3 length is 17 residues. CDR1 and CDR2 (germline): SEHNR, FQNEAQ (reference sequence). The CDR3 loop reads CASSAAPGIQGDYGYTF. The CDR3 region has the DNA TGTGCCAGCAGCGCGGCTCCCGGGATACAGGGCGACTATGGCTACACCTTC.

A few counts support this clone. The chain employs TRBV6-1 and TRBJ1-4; D may be TRBD1 (5 bases). V was cut by 1 base and J by 7 bases, with 13 bases left in between. Germline V lookup: CDR1 MNHNS, CDR2 SASEGT. This CDR3 contains 15 residues. The CDR3 nucleotides read TGTGCCAGCAGTGAAGAGGGGTTGTATCTTGAAAAACTGTTTTTT. This gives the protein CASSEEGLYLEKLFF.

This rearrangement joins TRBV18 to TRBJ1-2, with D possibly matching TRBD1 (5 bases). The CDR3 covers 14 residues. Trimming cost V 2 bases and J 5 bases, with 12 bases left between them. Germline V CDR1 and CDR2: KGHSH, LQKENI. DNA for the CDR3: TGTGCCAGCTCACCAACACAGGCTGGGTATGGCTACACCTTC. As protein: CASSPTQAGYGYTF.

CDR3 residues: CASSSQGPGGTGELFF. CDR3 DNA sequence: TGTGCCAGCAGCTCACAGGGACCAGGGGGAACCGGGGAGCTGTTTTTT. The chain joins TRBV7-3 to TRBJ2-2; 7 bases match TRBD1. V lost 4 bases and J lost 5; bases outside the gene matches: 10. Per germline, CDR1 SGHTA and CDR2 FQGTGA. There are 16 residues in the CDR3. Looking up the rest from reference TRBV7-3 and TRBJ2-2 gives the full variable domain: GAGVSQTPSNKVTEKGKYVELRCDPISGHTALYWYRQSLGQGPEFLIYFQGTGAADDSGLPNDRFFAVRPEGSVSTLKIQRTERGDSAVYLCASSSQGPGGTGELFFGEGSRLTVL.

This sequence joins TRBV19 and TRBJ2-1, with TRBD2 as a possible D gene (6 bases). Trimming took off 5 bases at V and 10 bases at J, with 12 bases between the two ends. The CDR3 has 12 amino acids. Germline V gene sequence: CDR1 LNHDA, CDR2 SQIVND (reference sequence). The CDR3 region is CASSPGGGEQFF. CDR3 DNA: TGTGCCAGTAGTCCCGGAGGAGGGGAGCAGTTCTTC.

V usage is TRBV19 and J usage is TRBJ2-3; TRBD2 agrees at 9 bases. CDR3 length: 16 amino acids. The V and J ends lost 8 bases and 4 bases, in that order; junction bases with no gene match: 13. Germline V gene data show CDR1 as LNHDA and CDR2 as SQIVND (reference sequence). CDR3 loop: CASVGPAGGPPDTQYF. The CDR3 region has the DNA TGTGCCAGTGTCGGGCCGGCGGGGGGGCCTCCAGATACGCAGTATTTT.

The gene calls are TRBV7-9 and TRBJ1-1, with no clear D. The length of the CDR3 is 13 residues. Germline loops: CDR1 SEHNR, CDR2 FQNEAQ (reference sequence). V dropped 5 bases and J dropped 1 base, with 8 bases sitting between them. DNA for the CDR3: TGTGCCAGCAGCCTAAGCCGGAACACTGAAGCTTTCTTT. It yields the protein CASSLSRNTEAFF.

This clone showed up just once. The chain recombines TRBV19 with TRBJ2-1, with no clear D. This CDR3 comprises 14 residues. The V and J ends lost 3 bases and 8 bases respectively, with 14 bases between them. The germline V gene has CDR1 LNHDA and CDR2 SQIVND (reference sequence). CDR3 loop: CASSIFLGRDEQFF. CDR3 coding DNA: TGTGCCAGTAGTATTTTCCTAGGTCGAGATGAGCAGTTCTTC.

This rearrangement joins TRBV5-6 to TRBJ1-1, with TRBD1 matching over 11 bases. Trimming removed 4 bases from V and 6 bases from J; junction bases left unmatched: 8. The CDR3 length is 15 residues. Germline V gene sequence: CDR1 SGHDT, CDR2 YYEEEE. DNA for the CDR3: TGTGCCAGCAGCGATTCCGGACAGGGGGCGCCTGAAGCTTTCTTT. Its protein is CASSDSGQGAPEAFF.

The chain employs TRBV19 and TRBJ1-3; D is uncertain. In germline, CDR1 is LNHDA, CDR2 SQIVND (reference sequence). CDR3 length: 16 amino acids. The V and J ends lost 5 bases and 0 bases respectively, with 14 bases between them. The CDR3 DNA sequence: TGTGCCAGTAGTGACCTCCGAGGCAACTCTGGAAACACCATATATTTT. Translating it yields CASSDLRGNSGNTIYF.

This chain connects TRBV7-2 to TRBJ2-3; D perhaps matches TRBD2 (6 bases). V was pared by 2 bases and J by 0 bases, with 9 bases between. The CDR3 runs to 15 residues. CDR1 is SGHTA and CDR2 is FQGNSA in the germline V gene. CDR3 loop: CASSLWGDSTDTQYF. The CDR3 nucleotides read TGTGCCAGCAGCTTATGGGGGGACAGCACAGATACGCAGTATTTT.

The CDR3 protein is CASGFRVSSYEQYF. The CDR3 DNA is TGTGCTAGTGGTTTTAGAGTAAGCTCCTACGAGCAGTACTTC. The V call is TRBV12-5, the J call TRBJ2-7; no definite D call. Trimming removed 3 bases from V and 0 bases from J, with 9 bases in between. CDR3 length: 14 amino acids. CDR1 and CDR2 (germline): LGHNT, FRNRAP.

About this clone: Germline is not matched at one junction end, which may reflect a read error. This same CDR3 is encoded by further DNA sequences in the sample. The chain links TRBV7-3 to TRBJ2-3, with 10 bases aligning to TRBD1. Germline V gene sequence: CDR1 SGHTA, CDR2 FQGTGA. There are 15 residues in the CDR3. CDR3 DNA sequence: TGTGCCAGCAGCCAGACAGGGGGCCAGGGCGATACGCAATATTTT. Its translation is CASSQTGGQGDTQYF.

V is TRBV7-8 and J is TRBJ1-1; the D is unclear. Per germline, CDR1 SGHVS and CDR2 FQNEAQ. V was cut by 1 base and J by 8 bases, with 11 bases left in between. The CDR3 sequence is 13 residues long. Here the CDR3 DNA reads TGTGCCAGCAGCTTAGTGGGAGCTGCAGAAGCTTTCTTT. Its translation is CASSLVGAAEAFF.

The J gene is TRBJ2-1, the V gene TRBV5-6, with TRBD2 matching 10 bases. Germline trimming cut 4 bases from V and 8 bases from J; bases unmatched to any gene: 12. Germline assignment: CDR1 SGHDT and CDR2 YYEEEE. CDR3 length: 16 residues. CDR3 sequence reads: CASSGTGTSVSDEQFF. Written as DNA, the CDR3 is TGTGCCAGCAGCGGGACCGGGACTAGCGTCTCCGATGAGCAGTTCTTC.

This chain uses TRBV21-1 with TRBJ1-6. TRBV21-1 is a known pseudogene. This CDR3 contains 19 residues. The CDR3 loop reads CASSIPPRTSGSYNSPLHF. The CDR3 DNA follows: TGTGCCAGCAGCATACCCCCACGGACTAGCGGCTCCTATAATTCACCCCTCCACTTT.

The chain recombines TRBV27 with TRBJ1-2; D remains unclear. The CDR3 has 15 residues. V lost 5 bases and J 3 bases, leaving 16 bases between the germline ends. CDR1 is MNHEY, CDR2 SMNVEV, per germline (reference sequence). The CDR3 coding sequence is TGTGCCAGCAGTCCTCGGAAGGCCAGCGACTATGGCTACACCTTC. As protein: CASSPRKASDYGYTF.

The CDR3 reads CASSVGGGIGETQYF. CDR3 coding DNA: TGTGCCAGCAGCGTAGGAGGGGGAATAGGAGAGACCCAGTACTTC. The genes are TRBV9 and TRBJ2-5; D is possibly TRBD1 (6 bases). V was cut by 0 bases and J by 4 bases, with 13 bases left in between. The length of the CDR3 is 15 residues. Germline values: CDR1 SGDLS, CDR2 YYNGEE.

Of note for this clone: One end of the junction is discordant with germline, which a read error may explain. This chain uses TRBV6-4 with TRBJ2-2, with D perhaps TRBD2 (6 bases). The CDR3 extends over 13 amino acids. Germline V CDR1 and CDR2: MRHNA, SNTAGT. Here the CDR3 reads CASSAMNTGGLFF. As DNA, the CDR3 is TGTGCCAGCAGTGCCATGAACACCGGGGGGCTGTTTTTT.

This chain links TRBV2 with TRBJ1-3; 9 nucleotides line up with TRBD1. In germline, CDR1 is SNHLY, CDR2 FYNNEI. V lost 4 bases, J lost 4 bases, and 5 bases stayed unmatched. The CDR3 totals 15 residues. The CDR3 here is CASSVQGARGNTIYF. The CDR3 region has the DNA TGTGCCAGCAGTGTACAGGGGGCGCGAGGAAACACCATATATTTT.

The genes are TRBV4-2 and TRBJ1-5; unclear D gene. The V end was cut by 1 base, the J end by 7 bases, with 8 bases between. The CDR3 has 13 residues. The germline CDR1 and CDR2 sequences are LGHNA and YNFKEQ. In DNA, the CDR3 is TGTGCCAGCAGCCAAGCGGTCCGACAGCCCCAGCATTTT. As protein: CASSQAVRQPQHF.

The V gene is TRBV7-8, the J gene TRBJ2-1; weak D call: TRBD1 (6 bases). The V gene's germline CDR1 is SGHVS and CDR2 FQNEAQ. The V end was cut by 2 bases, the J end by 5 bases, with 13 bases between. The CDR3 totals 15 residues. CDR3 sequence: CASSLTGSWNNEQFF. The CDR3 bases are TGTGCCAGCAGCTTAACAGGGAGTTGGAACAATGAGCAGTTCTTC.

This clone has a handful of counts. The chain carries TRBV7-8 and TRBJ1-4, with D unresolved. CDR1 is SGHVS, CDR2 FQNEAQ, per germline. This CDR3 spans 15 amino acids. V was shortened by 1 base and J by 3 bases, with 9 bases between the two germline ends. CDR3 in DNA: TGTGCCAGCAGCTTAGAGAGAGGATCTAATGAAAAACTGTTTTTT. Protein sequence: CASSLERGSNEKLFF.

The chain employs TRBV6-6 and TRBJ1-6, with 10 bases identical to TRBD1. The CDR3 has 15 residues. V shed 0 bases and J 9 bases; nucleotides not matched to a gene: 2. CDR1 is MNHNY, CDR2 SVGAGI, per germline (reference sequence). In nucleotides, the CDR3 is TGTGCCAGCAGTTACTCGAGGGACAGGGGTTCACCCCTCCACTTT. Its protein product is CASSYSRDRGSPLHF.

V and J are TRBV5-6 and TRBJ2-5, with 8 bases matching TRBD1. The germline gives CDR1 SGHDT, CDR2 YYEEEE. After removal of 5 bases from V and 4 bases from J, the junction contained 7 bases not matched to a gene. The CDR3 is made up of 14 amino acids. The CDR3 spells CASSSRGLRETQYF. CDR3 nucleotide sequence: TGTGCCAGCAGTAGCAGGGGGCTAAGAGAGACCCAGTACTTC.